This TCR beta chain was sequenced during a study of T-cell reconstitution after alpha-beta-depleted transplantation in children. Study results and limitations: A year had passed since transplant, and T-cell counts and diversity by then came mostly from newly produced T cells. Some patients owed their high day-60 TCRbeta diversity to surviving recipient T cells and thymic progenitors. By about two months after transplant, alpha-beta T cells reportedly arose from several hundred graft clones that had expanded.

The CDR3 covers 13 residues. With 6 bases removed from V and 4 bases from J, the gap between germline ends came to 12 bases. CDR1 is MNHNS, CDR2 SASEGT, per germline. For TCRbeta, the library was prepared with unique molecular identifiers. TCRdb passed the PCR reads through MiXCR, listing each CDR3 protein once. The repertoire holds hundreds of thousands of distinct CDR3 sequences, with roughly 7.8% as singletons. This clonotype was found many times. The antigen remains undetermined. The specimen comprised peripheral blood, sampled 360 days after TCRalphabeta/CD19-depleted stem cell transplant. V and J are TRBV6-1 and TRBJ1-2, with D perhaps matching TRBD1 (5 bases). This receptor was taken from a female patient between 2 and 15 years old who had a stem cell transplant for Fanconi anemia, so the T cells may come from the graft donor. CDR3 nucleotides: TGTGCCAGCAGGTCCGGGACGCGCTATGGCTACACCTTC. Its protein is CASRSGTRYGYTF.